The 7 T cell receptor beta chains presented below share a single source sample, sequenced in a study of cytomegalovirus exposure and HLA in healthy donors. The PCR used 60 Vbeta and 13 Jbeta primers. Produced via immunoSEQ multiplex PCR; TCRdb's table is partial and in-frame only. The sample carries over 150,000 clones, about 79% recorded once. Sequenced material: PBMCs. These receptors came from a girl between 2 and 10 years old in good health and CMV-seropositive.

The rearrangement uses TRBV9 and TRBJ1-5; TRBD1 is a possible D gene (5 bases). V was clipped by 3 bases and J by 3 bases, with 19 bases between them. CDR3 size: 17 residues. The germline gives CDR1 SGDLS, CDR2 YYNGEE. CDR3 loop: CASSAPPSRQINQPQHF. DNA for the CDR3: TGTGCCAGCAGCGCACCCCCCTCCAGACAGATCAATCAGCCCCAGCATTTT.

This clone was observed a handful of times. The chain combines TRBV9 with TRBJ2-1, with TRBD1 as a possible D gene (6 bases). Trimming took off 0 bases at V and 5 bases at J, with 9 bases between the two ends. CDR3 length: 14 amino acids. Germline V gives CDR1 SGDLS, CDR2 YYNGEE. CDR3 bases: TGTGCCAGCAGCGTAGGAGGACAGAACAATGAGCAGTTCTTC. Protein sequence: CASSVGGQNNEQFF.

CDR3 nucleotides: TGTGCCAGCAGCCCGTCGAGACAGACCGGGGAGCTGTTTTTT. It encodes CASSPSRQTGELFF. This chain joins TRBV11-3 and TRBJ2-2; the D gene is possibly TRBD1 (5 bases). Per germline, CDR1 SGHNT and CDR2 YENEEA. The CDR3 loop spans 14 amino acids. Deletions cut 5 bases from V and 5 bases from J, with 12 bases between.

This chain connects TRBV27 to TRBJ2-7; D call uncertain. Trimming shortened V by 3 bases and J by 2 bases, and 11 bases separated the two germline ends. Germline CDR1 and CDR2: MNHEY and SMNVEV (reference sequence). The CDR3 spans 14 residues. Here the CDR3 reads CASSLSAGTYEQYF. Written as DNA, the CDR3 is TGTGCCAGCAGTTTGTCGGCAGGAACCTACGAGCAGTACTTC.

The gene calls are TRBV7-2 and TRBJ2-2; 10 bases are shared with TRBD2. The CDR3 has 17 residues. Germline V lookup: CDR1 SGHTA, CDR2 FQGNSA. Unmatched junction bases numbered 10, after V lost 2 bases and J lost 7 bases. Here the CDR3 DNA reads TGTGCCAGCAGCTTATCAGCCCTAGCGGGGGAGCTCGGGGAGCTGTTTTTT. It is translated as CASSLSALAGELGELFF.

As for this clone: Additional DNA sequences in this sample encode the identical CDR3. The rearrangement uses TRBV5-1 and TRBJ2-3; 8 bases are a match to TRBD2. Germline V gene lookup returns CDR1 SGHRS and CDR2 YFSETQ. V dropped 2 bases and J dropped 2; count of bases not matched to a gene: 7. The CDR3 has 16 amino acids. The CDR3 protein is CASSFGLAGDTDTQYF. For the CDR3, the DNA is TGCGCCAGCAGCTTCGGACTAGCTGGGGACACAGATACGCAGTATTTT. Complete variable domain (other parts from reference TRBV5-1 and TRBJ2-3): KAGVTQTPRYLIKTRGQQVTLSCSPISGHRSVSWYQQTPGQGLQFLFEYFSETQRNKGNFPGRFSGRQFSNSRSEMNVSTLELGDSALYLCASSFGLAGDTDTQYFGPGTRLTVL.

The table lists this clone with a count of one. This chain joins TRBV30 and TRBJ1-1; weak D call: TRBD1 (6 bases). Germline V gene sequence: CDR1 GTSNPN, CDR2 SVGIG (reference sequence). This CDR3 has 12 residues. Between the trimmed V and J ends, which lost 2 bases and 6 bases, there was a span of 10 bases. The chain's CDR3 is CAWSYYRAEAFF. For the CDR3, the DNA is TGTGCCTGGAGTTACTACAGGGCTGAAGCTTTCTTT.